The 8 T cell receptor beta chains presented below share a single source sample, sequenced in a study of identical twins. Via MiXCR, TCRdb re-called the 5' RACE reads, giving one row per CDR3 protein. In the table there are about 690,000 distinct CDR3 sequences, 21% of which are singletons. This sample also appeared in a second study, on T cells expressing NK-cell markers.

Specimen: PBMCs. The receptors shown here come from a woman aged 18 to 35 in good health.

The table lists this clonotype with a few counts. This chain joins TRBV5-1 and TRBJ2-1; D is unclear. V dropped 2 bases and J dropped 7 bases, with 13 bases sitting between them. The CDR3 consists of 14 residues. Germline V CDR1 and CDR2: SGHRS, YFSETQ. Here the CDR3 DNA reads TGCGCCAGCAGCTTCGACGCCATCGGGAATGAGCAGTTCTTC. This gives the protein CASSFDAIGNEQFF.

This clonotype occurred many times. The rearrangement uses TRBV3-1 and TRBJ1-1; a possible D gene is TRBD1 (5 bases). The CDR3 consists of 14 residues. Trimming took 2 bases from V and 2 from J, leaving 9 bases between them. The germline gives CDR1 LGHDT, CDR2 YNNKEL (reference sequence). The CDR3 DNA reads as TGTGCCAGCAGCCAAACAGGAAGAAACACTGAAGCTTTCTTT. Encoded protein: CASSQTGRNTEAFF.

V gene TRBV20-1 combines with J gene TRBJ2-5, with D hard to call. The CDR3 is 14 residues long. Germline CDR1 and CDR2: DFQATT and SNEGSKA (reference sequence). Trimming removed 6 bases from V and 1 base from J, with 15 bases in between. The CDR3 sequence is CSAAAWRIQETQYF. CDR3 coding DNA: TGCAGTGCCGCGGCCTGGCGGATCCAAGAGACCCAGTACTTC.

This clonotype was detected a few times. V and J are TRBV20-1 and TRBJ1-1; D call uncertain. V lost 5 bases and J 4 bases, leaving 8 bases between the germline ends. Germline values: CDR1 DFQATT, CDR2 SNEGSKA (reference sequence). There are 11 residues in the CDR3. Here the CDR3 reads CSAFWFTEAFF. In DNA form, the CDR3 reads TGCAGTGCTTTCTGGTTCACTGAAGCTTTCTTT.

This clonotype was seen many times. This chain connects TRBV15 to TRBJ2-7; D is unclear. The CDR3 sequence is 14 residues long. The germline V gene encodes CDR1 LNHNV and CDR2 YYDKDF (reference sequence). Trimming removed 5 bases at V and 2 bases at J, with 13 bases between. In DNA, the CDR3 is TGTGCCACCAGCGGTAGCACCAGAGCCTACGAGCAGTACTTC. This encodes CATSGSTRAYEQYF.

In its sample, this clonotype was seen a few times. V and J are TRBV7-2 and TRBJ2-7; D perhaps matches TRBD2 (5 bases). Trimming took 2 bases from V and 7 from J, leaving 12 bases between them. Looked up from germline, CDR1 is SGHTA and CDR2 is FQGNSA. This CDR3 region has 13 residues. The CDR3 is CASSLLQRREQYF. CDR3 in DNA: TGTGCCAGCAGCTTATTGCAGAGGAGGGAGCAGTACTTC.

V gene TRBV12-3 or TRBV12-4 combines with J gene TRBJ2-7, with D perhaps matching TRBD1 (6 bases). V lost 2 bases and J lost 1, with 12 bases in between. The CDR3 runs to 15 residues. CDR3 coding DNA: TGTGCCAGCAGTTTACTGGGGGCATCGTCCTACGAGCAGTACTTC. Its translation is CASSLLGASSYEQYF.

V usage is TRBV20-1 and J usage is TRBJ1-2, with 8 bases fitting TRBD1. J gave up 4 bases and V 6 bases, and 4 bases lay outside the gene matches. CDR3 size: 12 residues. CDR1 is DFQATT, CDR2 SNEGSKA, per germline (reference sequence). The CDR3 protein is CSANRGTYGYTF. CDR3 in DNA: TGCAGTGCCAACAGGGGGACCTATGGCTACACCTTC.